This T cell receptor (beta chain) was captured by sequencing in a study of T cell responses to AZD1222 COVID-19 vaccine (dated by TCRdb to the early 2020s). For the study in its entirety: A total of about 230 trial participants underwent TCR sequencing, of whom 207 received two doses of AZD1222 and about 25 received two doses of the MenACWY control vaccine. Trial participants were enrolled into age subgroups of 18-55, 56-69 and 70-plus years, which contained roughly 150, 30 and 60 TCR-sequenced participants, respectively.

Turning to this clone: Its binding antigen is unknown. It has no much larger one-base neighbor in the sample; base qualities were not kept.

CDR1 is given as SEHNR and CDR2 as FQNEAQ, both from the germline V gene (reference sequence). Between the V and J ends, shortened by 4 bases and 9 bases respectively, the junction contains 13 bases. The cysteine opens and the phenylalanine closes a CDR3 of 13 amino acids. The read is trimmed to its CDR3 DNA, 39 bases read in frame from base 1. The time point label here, explained by the study, means: about 28 days (+/-7) after the second vaccine dose. Because spike-specific TCR depth and breadth did not differ between the two schedules, AZD1222 recipients who got a second dose at roughly 4 weeks were pooled with those who got a second dose at roughly 12 weeks. Samples from vaccinated people were obtained from the UK trials COV001 and COV002, which included a single-blind randomized controlled phase 2/3 trial of AZD1222 (ChAdOx1 nCoV-19) in healthy adults. Trial participant PBMC samples were collected at day 0 and day 28 after the second dose for TCRbeta chain sequencing.

The CDR3 regions of human TCRbeta chains were analyzed by immunosequencing. Per the source publication's procedure: Repertoire TCRs were checked for matches against a reference library of SARS-CoV-2-specific TCRs that had been generated using the MIRA antigen-specificity platform. Breadth was defined as the fraction of unique TCRs that were SARS-CoV-2-associated, and depth was defined as the fraction of total T cells that were SARS-CoV-2-associated. Using the MIRA data, each spike-specific TCR was assigned both to the spike region to which the TCR was reactive and to a CD4 or CD8 class. Log10-transformed breadth and depth values were compared by one-way ANOVA with Sidak's multiple comparisons tests. Held by TCRdb, this immuneACCESS table contains in-frame sequences only and omits some clones. Under half of the omission traces to an unresolved V gene where checked; the cause of the rest is unknown. The V and J calls and the clone size are those of that table, but D and trimming were determined from the DNA. The sample profile shows roughly 150,000 clones; 80% to 90% of them were found once. The biggest ten clones account for about 8.9% of the sample.

Results and caveats for the whole study, not just this receptor: Reportedly, close to half of the unique spike-specific TCRs recognized epitopes lying outside the regions that are mutated in the B.1.351 and B.1.1.7 variants. After two AZD1222 doses, both the breadth and the depth of spike-specific TCRs were significantly higher than at day 0 and than in MenACWY recipients. Conclusions about previously exposed vaccinees were limited because only five to seven AZD1222 recipients were SARS-CoV-2 seropositive at baseline. The 56-69-year group was small, and its depth increase did not reach significance, likely because of low power. Vaccine-associated CD4 TCRs spanned the whole spike protein, with dominant responses in regions 160-218 and 743-854. Because no day 14 peak-response samples were available, the repertoires could be characterized only after the peak T cell response. Participants were mostly white British, with more females than males. The authors suggested clonal diversity may have been underestimated.

The sequence was collected from an adult who received the AZD1222 COVID-19 vaccine. The sequencing used peripheral blood, collected 28 days after the second AZD1222 dose. The sequence is built from TRBV7-9 and TRBJ2-1; the D segment could be TRBD1, given 6 matching bases. In nucleotides, the sequence is TGTGCCAGCAGCTCCCAGGGGTTCGGTGAGCAGTTCTTC. Its translation reads: CASSSQGFGEQFF.